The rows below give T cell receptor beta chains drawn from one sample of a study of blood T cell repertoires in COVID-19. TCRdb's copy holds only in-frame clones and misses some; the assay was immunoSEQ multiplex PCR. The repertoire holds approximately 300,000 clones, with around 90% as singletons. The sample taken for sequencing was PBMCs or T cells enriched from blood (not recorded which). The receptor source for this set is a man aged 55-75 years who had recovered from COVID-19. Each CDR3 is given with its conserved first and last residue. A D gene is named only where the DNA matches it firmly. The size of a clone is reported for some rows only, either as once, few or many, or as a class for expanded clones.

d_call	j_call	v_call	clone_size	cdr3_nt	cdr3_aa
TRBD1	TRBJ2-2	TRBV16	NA	TGTGCCAGCAGCCGGCCCCAGGGGACAGACATTACCGGGGAGCTGTTTTTT	CASSRPQGTDITGELFF
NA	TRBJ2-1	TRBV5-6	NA	TGTGCCAGCAGCTTGAGTGTACAGTCGGATGAGCAGTTCTTC	CASSLSVQSDEQFF
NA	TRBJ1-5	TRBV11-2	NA	TGTGCCAGCAGCTTACCGGGGAGCAATCAGCCCCAGCATTTT	CASSLPGSNQPQHF
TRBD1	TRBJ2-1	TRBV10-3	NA	TGTGCCATCAGACAGGGGGCGGGTAATGAGCAGTTCTTC	CAIRQGAGNEQFF
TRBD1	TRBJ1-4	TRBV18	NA	TGTGCCAGCTCACTATGGACAGGGGAGGGTGAAAAACTGTTTTTT	CASSLWTGEGEKLFF
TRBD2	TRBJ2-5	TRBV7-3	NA	TGTGCCAGCAGGACACTAGCGGGATCGGAAGAGACCCAGTACTTC	CASRTLAGSEETQYF
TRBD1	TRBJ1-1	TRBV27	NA	TGTGCCAGCAGTGACACAGGGGGCACTGAAGCTTTCTTT	CASSDTGGTEAFF
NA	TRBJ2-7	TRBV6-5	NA	TGTGCCAGCAGTCGAGAGTTGGGACATACCATGGACTTC	CASSRELGHTMDF
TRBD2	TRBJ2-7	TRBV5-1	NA	TGCGCCAGCAGCTTGACTAGCGGGACGTACGAGCAGTACTTC	CASSLTSGTYEQYF
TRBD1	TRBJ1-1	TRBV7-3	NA	TGTGCCAGCAGCCGTACCGGGACAGGGAACACTGAAGCTTTCTTT	CASSRTGTGNTEAFF
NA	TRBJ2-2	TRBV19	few	TGTGCCAGTAGGGAGACACTGCGGGCCGGGGAGCTGTTTTTT	CASRETLRAGELFF
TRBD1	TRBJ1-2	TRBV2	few	TGTGCCAGCAGGGAGGAGGGGGCCAATGGCTACACCTTC	CASREEGANGYTF
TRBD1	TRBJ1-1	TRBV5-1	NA	TGCGCCAGCAGCTTGTTGACAGGGGCCACTGAAGCTTTCTTT	CASSLLTGATEAFF
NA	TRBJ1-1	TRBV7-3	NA	TGTGCCAGCAGAGGACAGCCTGGGACTGAAGCTTTCTTT	CASRGQPGTEAFF
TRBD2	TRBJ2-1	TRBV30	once	TGTGCCTGGGGGGGAGGGAGGAGCTCCTACAATGAGCAGTTCTTC	CAWGGGRSSYNEQFF
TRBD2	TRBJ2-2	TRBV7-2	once	TGTGCCAGCCGGACTAGCGGGAGGGCGAACACCGGGGAGCTGTTTTTT	CASRTSGRANTGELFF
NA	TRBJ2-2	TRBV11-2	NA	TGTGCCAGCAGCCCACCCCGGTTCCAGGGCACCGGGGAGCTGTTTTTT	CASSPPRFQGTGELFF
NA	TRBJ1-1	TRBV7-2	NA	TGTGCCAGCAGCTACGACAGGAGACAAAACACTGAAGCTTTCTTT	CASSYDRRQNTEAFF
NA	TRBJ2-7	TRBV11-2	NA	TGTGCCAGCACCCGAGTCCCAGCGGGCGGCGAGCAGTACTTC	CASTRVPAGGEQYF
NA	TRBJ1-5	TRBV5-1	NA	TGCGCCAGCAGCTTGGGGACAGTTAGCAATCAGCCCCAGCATTTT	CASSLGTVSNQPQHF
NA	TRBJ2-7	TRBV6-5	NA	TGTGCCAGCAGTTACTCGACACCTTTGAACTCCTACGAGCAGTACTTC	CASSYSTPLNSYEQYF
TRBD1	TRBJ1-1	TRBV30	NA	TGTGCCTGGAGGGGACAGGGGATGGGGACCACTGAAGCTTTCTTT	CAWRGQGMGTTEAFF
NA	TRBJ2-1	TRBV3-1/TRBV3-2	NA	TGTGCCAGCAGCCAAGATATTTATTTTGAGGGAAGTATCTACAATGAGCAGTTCTTC	CASSQDIYFEGSIYNEQFF
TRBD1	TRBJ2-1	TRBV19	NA	TGTGCCAGTAACCCAATGACAGGGGGCTTGTACAATGAGCAGTTCTTC	CASNPMTGGLYNEQFF
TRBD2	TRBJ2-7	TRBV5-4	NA	TGTGCCAGCAGGTCCCTAGCGGGGGAAGTGAGTTACGAGCAGTACTTC	CASRSLAGEVSYEQYF
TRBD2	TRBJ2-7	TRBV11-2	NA	TGTGCCAGCAGCTTAGCCGGGACTAGCGGGGTTCAGTACTTC	CASSLAGTSGVQYF
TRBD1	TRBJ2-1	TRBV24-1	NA	TGTGCCACCAGTGACGGCCGGGACAGGGGGAATGAGCAGTTCTTC	CATSDGRDRGNEQFF
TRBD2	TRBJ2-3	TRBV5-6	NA	TGTGCCAGCAGCGCCAGGAGGGGGCTCGGGACTAGCGCTACAGATACGCAGTATTTT	CASSARRGLGTSATDTQYF
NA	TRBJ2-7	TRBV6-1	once	TGTGCCAGCAGTGAAGTCAGGACCTACGAGCAGTACTTC	CASSEVRTYEQYF
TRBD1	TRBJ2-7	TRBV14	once	TGTGCCAGCAGCCCGCAACAGGGGGCGCGCTACGAGCAGTACTTC	CASSPQQGARYEQYF
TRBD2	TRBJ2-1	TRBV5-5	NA	TGTGCCAGCAGCACAACTAGCGGCACTGCCTACAATGAGCAGTTCTTC	CASSTTSGTAYNEQFF
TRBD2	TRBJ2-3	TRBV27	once	TGTGCCAGCAGTCCTAGCGGACCCACAGATACGCAGTATTTT	CASSPSGPTDTQYF
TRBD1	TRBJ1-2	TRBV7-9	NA	TGTGCCAGCAGTGTGGGACAGTATGGCTACACCTTC	CASSVGQYGYTF
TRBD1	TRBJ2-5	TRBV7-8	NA	TGTGCCAGCAGCCAAGAATTCGACAGGGGGCAAGAGACCCAGTACTTC	CASSQEFDRGQETQYF
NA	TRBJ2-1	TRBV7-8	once	TGTGCCAGCAGCTTAGAATCCCGCTACAATGAGCAGTTCTTC	CASSLESRYNEQFF
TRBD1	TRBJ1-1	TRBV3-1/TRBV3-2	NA	TGTGCCAGCAGCCAAGAAACTGGGACAGAGATGAACACTGAAGCTTTCTTT	CASSQETGTEMNTEAFF
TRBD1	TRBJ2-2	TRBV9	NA	TGTGCCAGCAGCGTATTACAGGGGCACACCGGGGAGCTGTTTTTT	CASSVLQGHTGELFF
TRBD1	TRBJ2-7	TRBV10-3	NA	TGTGCCACCTCAACCGGGACAGAACTGTACTTCTTC	CATSTGTELYFF
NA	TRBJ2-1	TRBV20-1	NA	TGCAGTGCTCCTCTAAGGCGGGAGCAGTTCTTC	CSAPLRREQFF
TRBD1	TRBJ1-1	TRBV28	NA	TGTGCCAGCAGTTTACTCGGCAGGGGGCTCCCTGAAGCTTTCTTT	CASSLLGRGLPEAFF
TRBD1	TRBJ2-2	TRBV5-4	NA	TGTGCCAGCAGCTCCCCCCTGACAGGGGGCCGGACCGGGGAGCTGTTTTTT	CASSSPLTGGRTGELFF